The 10 T cell receptor beta chains listed next were all sequenced from one sample in a study of cytomegalovirus exposure and HLA in healthy donors. Primers for the PCR totalled 60 Vbeta and 13 Jbeta. Sequenced by immunoSEQ multiplex PCR; TCRdb stores in-frame clones only, minus some. Altogether some 150,000 clones are present, about three quarters being singletons, with the ten largest covering approximately 1.8%. The sample consisted of PBMCs. Receptors were obtained from a female donor in good health and CMV-seropositive.

The rearrangement uses TRBV5-1 and TRBJ2-7, with 7 bases that match TRBD1. The CDR3 contains 16 residues. Germline CDR1 SGHRS, CDR2 YFSETQ. With 4 bases clipped from V and 3 bases from J, the junction kept 13 bases outside the gene matches. CDR3 amino acids: CASSPHGRGNIYEQYF. CDR3 sequence (DNA): TGCGCCAGCAGCCCGCACGGCAGGGGGAATATCTACGAGCAGTACTTC.

The chain links TRBV27 to TRBJ1-1, with TRBD1 identical over 9 bases. Germline V gene data show CDR1 as MNHEY and CDR2 as SMNVEV (reference sequence). This CDR3 comprises 14 residues. The trim removed 5 bases at V and 6 bases at J, leaving 7 bases unmatched. This CDR3 reads CASSRQGGGSEAFF. The CDR3 DNA is TGTGCCAGCAGTAGACAGGGGGGGGGCTCTGAAGCTTTCTTT.

The chain couples TRBV19 to TRBJ1-5, with 7 bases that match TRBD1. The CDR3 loop spans 14 amino acids. V shed 3 bases and J 7 bases; nucleotides not matched to a gene: 6. CDR1 and CDR2 from the germline V gene are LNHDA and SQIVND (reference sequence). The CDR3 sequence: CASSMSGGWQPQHF. The CDR3 nucleotides are TGTGCCAGTAGTATGTCAGGGGGGTGGCAGCCCCAGCATTTT.

The V gene is TRBV2, the J gene TRBJ1-5; D is uncertain. In germline, CDR1 is SNHLY, CDR2 FYNNEI. Trimming left V 6 bases short and J 1 base short, with 13 bases between. The CDR3 loop spans 15 amino acids. CDR3 nucleotides: TGTGCCAGCAGACCACGGTCCGGGAGCAATCAGCCCCAGCATTTT. It codes for CASRPRSGSNQPQHF.

The chain uses TRBV14 and TRBJ1-1, with D hard to call. Germline loops: CDR1 SGHDN, CDR2 FVKESK. CDR3 length: 15 amino acids. V dropped 0 bases and J dropped 0 bases, with 8 bases sitting between them. CDR3 sequence: CASSQETALNTEAFF. The CDR3 DNA follows: TGTGCCAGCAGCCAAGAAACAGCTCTGAACACTGAAGCTTTCTTT.

The chain uses TRBV7-9 and TRBJ2-2; TRBD2 aligns across 8 bases. CDR3 length: 18 amino acids. The germline V gene encodes CDR1 SEHNR and CDR2 FQNEAQ (reference sequence). J gave up 0 bases and V 3 bases, and 9 bases lay outside the gene matches. The CDR3: CASSFPSGRFANTGELFF. The CDR3 DNA sequence: TGTGCCAGCAGCTTCCCTAGCGGGCGGTTCGCGAACACCGGGGAGCTGTTTTTT.

Note on this clone: A read error may account for a junction end that differs from germline. The CDR3 loop reads CASSYSVANYNSPLPF. The CDR3 nucleotides are TGTGCCAGCAGTTACTCGGTGGCCAACTATAATTCACCCCTCCCCTTT. The chain links TRBV6-5 to TRBJ1-6; D gene uncertain. CDR3 length: 16 residues. From germline, CDR1 is MNHEY and CDR2 SVGAGI.

Note on this clone: The junction shows a germline mismatch at one end, possibly a read error. This rearrangement joins TRBV15 to TRBJ2-5; D call uncertain. This CDR3 region has 13 residues. Germline V gene sequence: CDR1 LNHNV, CDR2 YYDKDF (reference sequence). DNA of the CDR3: TGTGCCACCAGCATCCTTAAGCAAGAGGCCCAGTACTTC. It is translated as CATSILKQEAQYF.

The V and J genes are TRBV5-5 and TRBJ2-3; possibly TRBD2 for D (6 bases). Germline CDR1 is SGHKS and CDR2 is YYEKEE (reference sequence). This CDR3 spans 15 amino acids. Trimming removed 3 bases at V and 2 bases at J, with 13 bases between. This CDR3 reads CASSWIADNTDTQYF. Here the CDR3 DNA reads TGTGCCAGCAGCTGGATAGCGGATAACACAGATACGCAGTATTTT.

CDR3 residues: CASSLSSFGQSYNEQFF. CDR3 DNA: TGTGCCAGCAGTTTATCATCTTTTGGACAGAGTTACAATGAGCAGTTCTTC. The chain links TRBV27 to TRBJ2-1; D might be TRBD1 (6 bases). Germline lookup yields CDR1 MNHEY and CDR2 SMNVEV (reference sequence). V lost 0 bases to trimming and J lost 4 bases, with 16 bases between them. This CDR3 is built from 17 residues.